The 2 T cell receptor beta chains below come from one sample, sequenced in a study of control samples from healthy donors and cancer patients. The method was immunoSEQ multiplex PCR; TCRdb's version includes in-frame clones alone and lacks a portion of them. The data hold more than 90,000 clones, with 80% to 90% observed a single time. The specimen was blood. These TCRs come from a man aged 25 to 45 in good health.

This clone has just one count. This chain uses TRBV4-2 with TRBJ1-2, with a tentative D call TRBD1 (6 bases). This CDR3 region has 14 residues. The V and J ends lost 0 bases and 4 bases respectively, with 9 bases between them. Germline CDR1 reads LGHNA; CDR2 reads YNFKEQ. The CDR3 bases are TGTGCCAGCAGCCAAGAACAGGGAGGCTATGGCTACACCTTC. Its translation is CASSQEQGGYGYTF.

The chain joins TRBV5-1 to TRBJ2-2; TRBD1 matches 8 bases. The V and J ends lost 4 bases and 5 bases, in that order; junction bases with no gene match: 13. The CDR3 sequence is 17 residues long. The germline CDR1 and CDR2 sequences are SGHRS and YFSETQ. The CDR3 is CASSRSPDRVDTGELFF. CDR3 DNA: TGCGCCAGCAGCCGAAGTCCGGACAGGGTTGATACCGGGGAGCTGTTTTTT.